This TCR beta chain appears in the sequencing data of a study of T-cell memory formation after mild COVID-19 (dated by TCRdb to 2020 to 2023). At the level of the whole study: TCR sequence clusters from the two donors were largely donor specific. T-cell clones expanding and contracting after mild COVID-19 in two donors were tracked by longitudinal TCRalpha and TCRbeta repertoire sequencing. The cohort comprised two young, previously healthy adult volunteers, one female and one male. What the research found in general, with its limitations: Contracting CD4+ clones were located mainly in the CM and EM memory subsets, whereas CD8+ clones were found to be enriched in EMRA. From day 15 to 85, contracting clones showed balanced CD4/CD8 phenotypes, whereas a second wave of clones that expanded from day 15 to 37 leaned towards CD4+. SARS-CoV-2 specificity was not confirmed for the second-wave clones peaking on day 37. Only a couple of mild cases were covered by the study, and larger cohorts that include severe cases with pre-infection samples were considered necessary. Some responding clones were detected in pre-infection memory, which suggested that pre-existing cross-reactive memory T cells had joined the SARS-CoV-2 response.

Ficoll-Paque density gradient centrifugation was the method used to isolate PBMCs. Instrument used: Illumina NovaSeq 6000. TCRalpha and TCRbeta cDNA libraries were built by 5'RACE with constant-segment primers, adding sample barcodes and unique molecular identifiers. RNA was extracted from every sample with Trizol reagent. The libraries were amplified in two PCR steps, and the second step added a second sample barcode and Illumina TruSeq adapters. Libraries were sequenced on an Illumina NovaSeq with 2 x 150 bp paired-end reads. As for the original processing: The reads were demultiplexed and collapsed into UMI-guided consensus sequences using migec v1.2.7. With mixcr v2.1.11, UMI consensuses were aligned to TRA and TRB V and J templates and assembled into clonotypes. Expanded or contracted clonotypes were those called significant by both edgeR and NoisET, with noise models trained on biological replicates. edgeR calls used a false discovery rate-adjusted p below 0.01 and a log2 fold-change threshold of 1. As an exploratory analysis of dynamics, PCA with hierarchical clustering was applied to max-normalized trajectories of the 1000 most abundant clonotypes. Separately sequenced CD4+ and CD8+ repertoires were used to assign a CD4 or CD8 phenotype to each responding clone. TCRdb reanalyzed the raw reads on its own, using fastp at Q25 for trimming and MiXCR for clone calling, and kept in-frame beta chains. Rows are combined by CDR3 protein, so each entry shows the most common genes and DNA. It is TCRdb's table, rather than the study itself, that gives the V and J calls and clone size. Present in this sample are thousands of distinct CDR3 sequences, about a sixth of which were seen just once. The top ten clones comprise more than 2% of the sample.

This clonotype is categorized as medium-sized (0.01 to 0.1%). The antigen it binds to is not known. Base qualities were left out, and no much larger clone turns up one base away. This clonotype originated in an adult who had mild COVID-19 (a few samples of this study predate the infection). The sample titles of this study are shuffled in the database, so cell type and time point are left out. Sequencing was done on a sample of PBMCs or a T cell subset sorted from them (not recorded which).

In nucleotides, the sequence is TGCAGTGCTAGGTATCGTGGCTACACCTTC. Its coded protein is CSARYRGYTF. The sequence links TRBV20-1 to TRBJ1-2; the D gene remains uncertain. V is shortened by 3 bases, J by 7 bases, and the region joining them spans 6 bases. The CDR3 contains 10 residues, cysteine and phenylalanine counted. CDR3 DNA is the only sequence kept; it has 30 bases, read in frame from the first base. The germline V gene (reference sequence) provides CDR1 DFQATT and CDR2 SNEGSKA.